The entry that follows covers one TCR beta chain sequence. These data originate in a study of T-cell reconstitution after alpha-beta-depleted transplantation in children. Unique molecular identifiers were incorporated during preparation of the TCRbeta library. TCRdb ran MiXCR on the PCR reads and lists one entry per CDR3 protein. The data hold 420,000 or so distinct CDR3 sequences, with roughly a tenth observed a single time. CDR3 length equals 15 residues. V lost 1 base to trimming and J lost 11 bases, with 21 bases between them. Germline V gives CDR1 MNHNS, CDR2 SASEGT. This chain links TRBV6-1 with TRBJ2-7; D possibly corresponds to TRBD2 (7 bases). The receptor was derived from a human donor who donated a stem cell graft to a child with acute myeloid leukemia. The sequencing used PBMCs from the stem cell graft donor, collected from the stem cell graft. CDR3 amino acids: CASSEVGGALGVKYF. The CDR3 DNA follows: TGTGCCAGCAGTGAAGTTGGGGGGGCTCTCGGGGTGAAGTACTTC.